Sequencing of this T cell receptor (beta chain) was carried out in a study of blood T cell repertoires in COVID-19 (dated by TCRdb to 2019 to 2021). The study in broad terms: The collaborator samples originated in the United States, Italy and Spain and spanned the acute and convalescent phases of COVID-19. The prospective study material was composed of cDNA or gDNA derived from T cells, B-cell-depleted T cells, or PBMCs. Deeply sampled blood TCRbeta repertoires from subjects exposed to, actively infected with, or recovered from COVID-19 were included in the dataset. The repertoires were released in a freely available public database intended as a resource for research on the immune response to SARS-CoV-2. The samples were drawn from two sources: the first 160 participants of the ongoing ImmuneRACE study, and approximately 1,300 subjects contributed by 6 global collaborators. Sample metadata almost always included a de-identified subject ID, COVID-19 status, age in years and sex. HLA class I and class II types, where available, came from metadata supplied by the sample provider rather than from assay-based typing. What the authors observed across the whole study: The amount of clinical and demographic metadata varied by source and participant and was provided uncurated.

TCRbeta CDR3 regions were amplified from genomic DNA using the immunoSEQ Assay, a bias-controlled multiplex PCR. Per the authors' processing: The number of nucleated cells in each sample was estimated by amplification of reference gene primers within the assay. Sequence reads were collapsed and filtered to measure the absolute abundance of every unique TCRbeta CDR3 rearrangement. For each sample, productive Simpson clonality was calculated as the square root of Simpson's diversity index over productive rearrangements. As stored in TCRdb, this immuneACCESS dataset retains in-frame rearrangements with V and J assigned. A fraction of the clones does not appear; measured against another copy, unresolved V genes explain less than half of the discrepancy, and the remainder lacks a known reason. The DNA gave D and trimming, while V, J and clone size come from that table. This sample has around 150,000 clones in its table, and around 80% of those were observed once. The ten largest clones capture 3.5% to 5% of the sample.

V is clipped by 5 bases and J by 4 bases, and the sequence between their germline boundaries is 6 bases long. CDR1 MNHEY and CDR2 SVGEGT were looked up in the germline V gene. The CDR3 has 11 amino acids, counting the end cysteine and phenylalanine. Of the read, only the CDR3 DNA is kept; its 33 bases are in frame from base 1. As for this clone: There is no known antigen for this receptor. Base qualities are missing; no much larger clone stands one base away.

Whole blood was collected in K2EDTA tubes by collaborating institutions according to the institutions' own protocols. For TCRbeta analysis, collaborators shipped samples as frozen whole blood, isolated PBMCs, or DNA extracted from either of those sample types. This TCR was recovered from a woman older than 75 with active or convalescent COVID-19. The V and J genes are TRBV6-2 or TRBV6-3 and TRBJ2-7; no D gene call is confident. The sequencing input was peripheral blood. The DNA is TGTGCCAGCAGTGTCGAGTACGAGCAGTACTTC. Its translation is CASSVEYEQYF.